The 9 T cell receptor beta chains below come from one sample, sequenced in a study of T cell repertoires in cytomegalovirus infection. TCRdb processed the reads anew with MiXCR; each CDR3 protein has one entry. The data show 680,000 or so distinct CDR3 sequences, with about a third seen just once and more than 2.5% held by the top ten. The sequenced sample was PBMCs. Receptors were obtained from a human donor in good health (CMV status not recorded). Some clones in this sample may be carry-over from other donors' samples.

This clonotype came up a few times. This sequence joins TRBV7-9 and TRBJ2-7; 7 positions agree with TRBD1. The ends lost 5 bases at V and 3 bases at J; junction bases unmatched: 7. The CDR3 loop spans 14 amino acids. Germline V lookup: CDR1 SEHNR, CDR2 FQNEAQ (reference sequence). CDR3 sequence: CASSAPGQFYEQYF. The CDR3 nucleotides read TGTGCCAGCAGCGCTCCGGGACAGTTCTACGAGCAGTACTTC.

This clonotype has just one count. This chain links TRBV5-1 with TRBJ1-3; D is undetermined. Germline V gives CDR1 SGHRS, CDR2 YFSETQ. V dropped 4 bases and J dropped 1 base, with 12 bases sitting between them. This CDR3 is 15 amino acids long. The CDR3, as DNA: TGCGCCAGCAGCACTGACGGATCTTCTGGAAACACCATATATTTT. Protein sequence: CASSTDGSSGNTIYF.

A few counts support this clonotype. V is TRBV7-8 and J is TRBJ1-5, with a weak D call TRBD1 (6 bases). Germline CDR1 and CDR2: SGHVS and FQNEAQ. The CDR3 covers 15 residues. V was shortened by 1 base and J by 3 bases, with 10 bases between the two germline ends. CDR3 DNA sequence: TGTGCCAGCAGCTTAGGGGGGGGGCACAATCAGCCCCAGCATTTT. This sequence encodes CASSLGGGHNQPQHF.

This clonotype appeared a few times. The chain couples TRBV12-3 or TRBV12-4 to TRBJ1-6; no clear D gene. This CDR3 comprises 15 residues. V was trimmed by 5 bases and J by 6 bases, leaving 14 bases between them. The CDR3 DNA follows: TGTGCCAGCAGTCCTGCTTCTCCTTTTAATTCACCCCTCCACTTT. Its protein is CASSPASPFNSPLHF.

The chain recombines TRBV7-8 with TRBJ1-4; D unresolved. The CDR3 runs to 17 residues. CDR1 is SGHVS, CDR2 FQNEAQ, per germline. Trimming left V 5 bases short and J 2 bases short, with 18 bases between. CDR3 bases: TGTGCCAGCAGCGCTCAGCTTAAGGGAGAGACTAATGAAAAACTGTTTTTT. This translates into CASSAQLKGETNEKLFF.

This clonotype showed up many times. The chain joins TRBV7-8 to TRBJ2-2; D is perhaps TRBD2 (7 bases). Trimming took off 4 bases at V and 4 bases at J, with 16 bases between the two ends. The germline V gene encodes CDR1 SGHVS and CDR2 FQNEAQ. The CDR3 totals 16 residues. DNA for the CDR3: TGTGCCAGCAGCTCCCGGACTAGAGGGGGCACCGGGGAGCTGTTTTTT. Its translation: CASSSRTRGGTGELFF.

This clonotype was detected only a few times. J is TRBJ2-1 and V is TRBV28; 10 nucleotides agree with TRBD1. Germline CDR1 and CDR2: MDHEN and SYDVKM. The CDR3 spans 14 residues. V was clipped by 4 bases and J by 7 bases; unmatched bases: 4. The DNA of the CDR3 is TGTGCCAGCAGTTCTCGGACAGGGGGGAATGAGCAGTTCTTC. Protein product: CASSSRTGGNEQFF.

This clonotype occurred a few times. The CDR3 bases are TGTGCCAGCTGCCCCGAGGAGGGCCCCTTGAGGTCCTACGAGCAGTACTTC. Residues: CASCPEEGPLRSYEQYF. This chain connects TRBV6-1 to TRBJ2-7; D perhaps matches TRBD2 (6 bases). Trimming pared 8 bases from V and 1 base from J, leaving 24 bases between. Germline loops: CDR1 MNHNS, CDR2 SASEGT. The CDR3 contains 17 residues.

Details on this clonotype: A junction boundary mismatches the germline segment, possibly from a read error. The chain combines TRBV7-6 with TRBJ2-5; the match to TRBD2 covers 10 bases. Germline values: CDR1 SGHVS, CDR2 FNYEAQ. The CDR3 length is 13 residues. The CDR3 spells CASLAGGQETQDF. CDR3 coding DNA: TGTGCCAGCTTAGCGGGGGGACAAGAGACCCAGGACTTC.